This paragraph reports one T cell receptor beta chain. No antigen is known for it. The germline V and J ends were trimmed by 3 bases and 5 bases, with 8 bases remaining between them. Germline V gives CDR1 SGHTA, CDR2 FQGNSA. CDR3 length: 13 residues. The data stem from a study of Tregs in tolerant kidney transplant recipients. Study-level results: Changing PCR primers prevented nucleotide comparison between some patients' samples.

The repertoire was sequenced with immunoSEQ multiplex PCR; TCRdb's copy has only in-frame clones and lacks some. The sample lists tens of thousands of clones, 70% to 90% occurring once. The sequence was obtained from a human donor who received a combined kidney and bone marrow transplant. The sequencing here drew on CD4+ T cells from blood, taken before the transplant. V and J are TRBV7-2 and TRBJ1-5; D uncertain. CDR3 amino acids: CASSLFIDQPQHF. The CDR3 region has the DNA TGTGCCAGCAGCTTGTTCATAGATCAGCCCCAGCATTTT.